Following are 3 T cell receptor beta chains from one sample sequenced in a study of tumor and adjacent non-tumor tissue in lung cancer. RNA was extracted from bulk tissue without any cell sorting. TCRbeta libraries were built with three rounds of nested PCR, modified from ARM-PCR. TCRdb recomputed calls from the multiplex PCR reads with MiXCR, one row per CDR3 protein. The sample includes about 75,000 distinct CDR3 sequences, around 74% of them seen just once. Sample: lung tumor tissue. These receptors were collected from a woman aged 45-65 years with non-small cell lung cancer.

A single count supports this clonotype. The chain employs TRBV11-2 and TRBJ1-4; TRBD1 might be the D (6 bases). From germline, CDR1 is SGHAT and CDR2 FQNNGV. V shed 7 bases and J shed 7 bases, with 19 bases lying between them. The CDR3 has 15 amino acids. The CDR3, as DNA: TGTGCCAGCATCCCCCGGATAGGGGGAAGTGAAAAACTGTTTTTT. Its translation is CASIPRIGGSEKLFF. The whole variable domain, filled in from reference TRBV11-2 and TRBJ1-4, reads EAGVAQSPRYKIIEKRQSVAFWCNPISGHATLYWYQQILGQGPKLLIQFQNNGVVDDSQLPKDRFSAERLKGVDSTLKIQPAKLEDSAVYLCASIPRIGGSEKLFFGSGTQLSVL.

About this clonotype: One end of the junction does not line up with germline, which may come from a read error. The rearrangement uses TRBV11-2 and TRBJ2-1, with 10 bases matching TRBD2. Germline-derived CDR1 and CDR2 are SGHAT and FQNNGV. The CDR3 has 16 residues. The CDR3 sequence: CANSTGGLAGVGEQFF. As DNA, the CDR3 is TGTGCCAACAGCACAGGGGGGCTAGCGGGAGTAGGTGAACAGTTCTTC.

The rearrangement joins TRBV29-1 to TRBJ2-7, with D possibly called TRBD1 or TRBD2 (5 bases each). The CDR3 loop spans 13 amino acids. Germline CDR1 reads SQVTM; CDR2 reads ANQGSEA. The CDR3: CNAEGSEPYEQYF. CDR3 nucleotides: TGCAATGCCGAGGGGTCCGAACCCTACGAGCAGTACTTC.